This entry lists 19 T cell receptor beta chains sequenced from one sample in a study of identical twins. TCRdb used MiXCR to reprocess the 5' RACE reads, holding one entry per CDR3 protein. The sample records hundreds of thousands of distinct CDR3 sequences, around 21% being singletons. The same data also contributed to another study, on T cells expressing NK-cell markers.

The source material was PBMCs. The receptors here all came from a woman aged 18-30 years in good health.

The gene calls are TRBV29-1 and TRBJ2-7, with TRBD2 as a possible D gene (6 bases). V lost 7 bases and J 0 bases, leaving 7 bases between the germline ends. The CDR3 has 11 amino acids. Per germline, CDR1 SQVTM and CDR2 ANQGSEA. The CDR3 DNA sequence: TGCAGCGGGGGACTCTCCTACGAGCAGTACTTC. It yields the protein CSGGLSYEQYF.

The chain employs TRBV6-1 and TRBJ1-2, with a possible D match to TRBD1 (5 bases). V was shortened by 10 bases and J by 2 bases, with 14 bases between the two germline ends. Germline V gene sequence: CDR1 MNHNS, CDR2 SASEGT. This CDR3 is 13 amino acids long. The CDR3 loop reads CAIRDATNYGYTF. The CDR3 DNA reads as TGTGCCATTCGGGACGCGACAAACTATGGCTACACCTTC.

V is TRBV20-1 and J is TRBJ1-5; D not certain. CDR1 is DFQATT, CDR2 SNEGSKA, per germline (reference sequence). The CDR3 is 14 amino acids. V was cut by 6 bases and J by 3 bases, with 15 bases left in between. CDR3 nucleotide sequence: TGCAGTGCCAACCAGGCGATTGACAATCAGCCCCAGCATTTT. Residues: CSANQAIDNQPQHF.

The rearrangement uses TRBV12-3 or TRBV12-4 and TRBJ2-2; D ambiguous. V was pared by 5 bases and J by 0 bases, with 10 bases between. The CDR3 loop spans 15 amino acids. CDR3 DNA: TGTGCCAGCAGTCGGACCCCATCGAACACCGGGGAGCTGTTTTTT. It yields the protein CASSRTPSNTGELFF.

This clonotype was seen ten or more times. The rearrangement joins TRBV6-1 to TRBJ2-7; TRBD1 matches 8 bases. J lost 6 bases, V lost 6 bases, and 10 bases had no gene match. The CDR3 covers 14 residues. The germline V gene has CDR1 MNHNS and CDR2 SASEGT. CDR3 DNA sequence: TGTGCCAGCAGACCGACAGGGGCCTCTCCCGAGCAGTACTTC. Its protein is CASRPTGASPEQYF.

The chain couples TRBV24-1 to TRBJ2-7; 7 nucleotides line up with TRBD1. This CDR3 is built from 17 residues. From germline, CDR1 is KGHDR and CDR2 SFDVKD. The J segment lost 4 bases and the V segment lost 4 bases, leaving 15 bases of the junction unmatched. In DNA, the CDR3 is TGTGCCACCAGTGACCCCCGGACAGGAAAGCGGTCGTACGAGCAGTACTTC. Amino acid sequence: CATSDPRTGKRSYEQYF.

The rearrangement joins TRBV6-2 or TRBV6-3 to TRBJ2-4, with D tentatively TRBD2 (5 bases). The CDR3 contains 13 residues. CDR1 MNHEY and CDR2 SVGEGT come from the germline V gene. Trimming shortened V by 7 bases and J by 0 bases, and 7 bases separated the two germline ends. The CDR3 sequence is CASTGIAKNIQYF. The CDR3 coding sequence is TGTGCCAGCACCGGGATAGCCAAAAACATTCAGTACTTC.

V usage is TRBV7-9 and J usage is TRBJ1-1, with TRBD1 matching 7 bases. CDR3 length: 17 residues. Germline V lookup: CDR1 SEHNR, CDR2 FQNEAQ (reference sequence). V lost 5 bases and J lost 5; bases outside the gene matches: 17. The CDR3 region is CASSPLRGQTKWTEAFF. In DNA form, the CDR3 reads TGTGCCAGCAGCCCCTTAAGGGGGCAGACTAAGTGGACTGAAGCTTTCTTT.

This clonotype was counted a few times. This chain connects TRBV20-1 to TRBJ2-7; 8 bases are shared with TRBD1. The CDR3 contains 13 residues. Losses at the gene ends were 5 bases for V and 2 bases for J; bases not matched to a gene: 5. The germline gives CDR1 DFQATT, CDR2 SNEGSKA (reference sequence). The CDR3 sequence: CSASQGVPYEQYF. The CDR3, as DNA: TGCAGTGCTTCACAGGGGGTCCCCTACGAGCAGTACTTC.

This clonotype has only a few counts. V and J are TRBV20-1 and TRBJ1-2; TRBD1 might be the D (5 bases). This CDR3 has 11 amino acids. Trimming took off 5 bases at V and 6 bases at J, with 10 bases between the two ends. CDR1 is DFQATT, CDR2 SNEGSKA, per germline (reference sequence). CDR3 nucleotides: TGCAGTGCTGGGGGGAGCGATGGCTACACCTTC. Protein sequence: CSAGGSDGYTF.

The chain combines TRBV7-9 with TRBJ2-1; TRBD2 is a possible D gene (7 bases). Germline CDR1 and CDR2: SEHNR and FQNEAQ (reference sequence). The ends were cut back, 7 bases at V and 7 bases at J, with 17 bases in the middle. CDR3 length: 14 residues. The CDR3 bases are TGTGCCAGCAACTTGGGGGGGGGCCTAAATGAGCAGTTCTTC. It encodes CASNLGGGLNEQFF.

The chain uses TRBV2 and TRBJ1-5; no firm D call. The germline V gene encodes CDR1 SNHLY and CDR2 FYNNEI. The germline V and J ends were trimmed by 8 bases and 2 bases, with 16 bases remaining between them. The CDR3 spans 15 residues. The CDR3: CASEEGRSGNQPQHF. The DNA for the CDR3 is TGTGCCAGCGAAGAGGGTCGATCAGGCAATCAGCCCCAGCATTTT.

This clonotype was seen more than once but under ten times. The rearrangement links TRBV29-1 to TRBJ2-4; no clear D gene. V lost 0 bases, J lost 9 bases, and 21 bases lay in between. This CDR3 is built from 16 residues. Germline lookup yields CDR1 SQVTM and CDR2 ANQGSEA. The CDR3 DNA reads as TGCAGCGTTGAAGATCCGGCGACTTTGTACACTGGCATTCAGTACTTC. Amino acids: CSVEDPATLYTGIQYF.

The chain combines TRBV11-2 with TRBJ2-7; D gene ambiguous. V shed 4 bases and J shed 6 bases, with 19 bases lying between them. This CDR3 contains 15 residues. The germline V gene encodes CDR1 SGHAT and CDR2 FQNNGV. The CDR3 nucleotides are TGTGCCAGCAGCTCCTTTTTTCCCCTCCCTGGCGAGCAGTACTTC. Its translation: CASSSFFPLPGEQYF.

This clonotype has only a few counts. The chain is built from TRBV10-3 and TRBJ2-7; TRBD1 might be the D (6 bases). CDR3 length: 16 amino acids. Deletions cut 3 bases from V and 1 base from J, with 16 bases between. Germline V gene lookup returns CDR1 ENHRY and CDR2 SYGVKD. In nucleotides, the CDR3 is TGTGCCATCAGTGACCAGGGGATAAGGGGGTCCTACGAGCAGTACTTC. Amino acid sequence: CAISDQGIRGSYEQYF.

This clonotype was observed many times. The chain couples TRBV20-1 to TRBJ2-7; 12 bases agree with TRBD1. Germline CDR1 is DFQATT and CDR2 is SNEGSKA (reference sequence). After removal of 3 bases from V and 7 bases from J, the junction contained 4 bases not matched to a gene. CDR3 length equals 13 residues. The CDR3 nucleotides are TGCAGTGCTAGGGGACAGGGGGCGCAAGAGCAGTACTTC. It is translated as CSARGQGAQEQYF.

This clonotype was found a few times. This chain joins TRBV12-3 or TRBV12-4 and TRBJ2-1; D unresolved. V was cut by 7 bases and J by 7 bases, with 11 bases left in between. CDR3 length: 12 amino acids. CDR3 sequence (DNA): TGTGCCAGCACCCTTAGAAGAAATGAGCAGTTCTTC. Its translation is CASTLRRNEQFF.

This clonotype occurred a few times. V gene TRBV12-3 or TRBV12-4 combines with J gene TRBJ2-1, with 9 nucleotides matching TRBD2. The CDR3 loop spans 13 amino acids. V gave up 5 bases and J gave up 8 bases; unmatched junction bases: 4. Here the CDR3 DNA reads TGTGCCAGCAGTAGCGGGAGGAAGGATGAGCAGTTCTTC. It specifies CASSSGRKDEQFF.

In this sample, this clonotype turned up a few times. V and J are TRBV12-3 or TRBV12-4 and TRBJ1-5; D is possibly TRBD1 (6 bases). There are 14 residues in the CDR3. V was trimmed by 3 bases and J by 7 bases, leaving 13 bases between them. CDR3 protein: CASSFAGRGQPQHF. In nucleotides, the CDR3 is TGTGCCAGCAGTTTCGCGGGGAGGGGGCAGCCCCAGCATTTT.